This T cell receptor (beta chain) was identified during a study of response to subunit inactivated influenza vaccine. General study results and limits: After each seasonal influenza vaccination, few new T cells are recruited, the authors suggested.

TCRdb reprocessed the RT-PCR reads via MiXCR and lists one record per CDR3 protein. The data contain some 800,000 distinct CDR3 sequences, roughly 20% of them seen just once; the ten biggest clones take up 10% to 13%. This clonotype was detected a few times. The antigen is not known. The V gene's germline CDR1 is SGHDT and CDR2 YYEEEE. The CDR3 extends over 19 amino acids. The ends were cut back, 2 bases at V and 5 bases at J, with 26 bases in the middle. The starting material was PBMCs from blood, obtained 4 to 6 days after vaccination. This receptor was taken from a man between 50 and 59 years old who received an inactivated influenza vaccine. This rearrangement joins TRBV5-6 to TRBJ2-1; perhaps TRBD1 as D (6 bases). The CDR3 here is CASSLVFSRTQGLHNEQFF. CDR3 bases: TGTGCCAGCAGCTTAGTCTTTAGCCGGACTCAGGGGTTACACAATGAGCAGTTCTTC.